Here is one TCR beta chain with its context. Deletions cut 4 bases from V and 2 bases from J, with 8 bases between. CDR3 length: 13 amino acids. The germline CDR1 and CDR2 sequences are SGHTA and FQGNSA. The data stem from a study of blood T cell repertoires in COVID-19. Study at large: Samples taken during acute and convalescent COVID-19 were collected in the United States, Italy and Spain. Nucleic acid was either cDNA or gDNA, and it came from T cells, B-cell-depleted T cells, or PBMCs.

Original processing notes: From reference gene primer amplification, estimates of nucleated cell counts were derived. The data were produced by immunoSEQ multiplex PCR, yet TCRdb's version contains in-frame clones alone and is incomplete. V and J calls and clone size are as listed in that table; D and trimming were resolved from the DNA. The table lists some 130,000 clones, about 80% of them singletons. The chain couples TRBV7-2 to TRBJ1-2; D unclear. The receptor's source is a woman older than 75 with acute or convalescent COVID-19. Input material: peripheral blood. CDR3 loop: CASSYDKNYGYTF. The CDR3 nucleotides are TGTGCCAGCAGCTACGACAAAAACTATGGCTACACCTTC. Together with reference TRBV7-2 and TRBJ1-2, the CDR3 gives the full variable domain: GAGVSQSPSNKVTEKGKDVELRCDPISGHTALYWYRQSLGQGLEFLIYFQGNSAPDKSGLPSDRFSAERTGGSVSTLTIQRTQQEDSAVYLCASSYDKNYGYTFGSGTRLTVV.